The 23 T cell receptor beta chains below come from one sample, sequenced in a study of technical replicates of blood from a few donors. Sequenced by immunoSEQ multiplex PCR; TCRdb stores in-frame clones only, minus some. This sample has about 95,000 clones; around 95% occur once, and the top ten carry around 0.3%. Sequencing was done on a sample of T cells isolated from PBMCs. The receptors derive from a human donor in good health.

V is TRBV9 and J is TRBJ1-3, with TRBD1 matching 9 bases. The germline CDR1 and CDR2 sequences are SGDLS and YYNGEE. This CDR3 has 18 residues. Trimming cost V 4 bases and J 0 bases; bases outside gene matches: 11. CDR3 in amino acids: CASSLNAGQGSSGNTIYF. The CDR3 coding sequence is TGTGCCAGCAGCCTAAACGCCGGACAGGGGTCCTCTGGAAACACCATATATTTT.

The V and J genes are TRBV5-4 and TRBJ2-5, with TRBD1 matching over 7 bases. The trim removed 4 bases at V and 3 bases at J, leaving 6 bases unmatched. Germline V gene lookup returns CDR1 SGHNT and CDR2 YYREEE (reference sequence). The CDR3 is 14 residues long. CDR3 sequence (DNA): TGTGCCAGCAGCAGGGACAGCTACAAAGAGACCCAGTACTTC. Residues: CASSRDSYKETQYF. Combining the CDR3 with reference TRBV5-4 and TRBJ2-5 gives the whole variable domain ETGVTQSPTHLIKTRGQQVTLRCSSQSGHNTVSWYQQALGQGPQFIFQYYREEENGRGNFPPRFSGLQFPNYSSELNVNALELDDSALYLCASSRDSYKETQYFGPGTRLLVL.

The CDR3 protein is CASSSRGRRGLAGVPDTQYF. The CDR3 nucleotides are TGTGCCAGCAGCTCAAGGGGGCGCCGGGGACTAGCGGGAGTGCCAGATACGCAGTATTTT. V gene TRBV5-8 combines with J gene TRBJ2-3; TRBD2 aligns across 14 bases. Germline V gives CDR1 SGHTS, CDR2 YDEGEE. Trimming at V came to 3 bases and at J to 4 bases, leaving 16 bases not matched to a gene. This CDR3 comprises 20 residues.

V is TRBV11-2 and J is TRBJ1-2; TRBD1 might be the D (5 bases). This CDR3 has 13 amino acids. CDR1 and CDR2 from the germline V gene are SGHAT and FQNNGV. V dropped 5 bases and J dropped 3 bases, with 10 bases sitting between them. CDR3 DNA: TGTGCCAGCAGCCTGGGGCAGTACTATGGCTACACCTTC. It translates to CASSLGQYYGYTF.

The chain is built from TRBV14 and TRBJ1-2, with 9 bases that match TRBD1. The ends lost 0 bases at V and 8 bases at J; junction bases unmatched: 7. The germline V gene has CDR1 SGHDN and CDR2 FVKESK. CDR3 length: 15 residues. The CDR3 sequence is CASSQDWGQGEGYTF. CDR3 DNA: TGTGCCAGCAGCCAAGATTGGGGACAGGGAGAAGGCTACACCTTC.

The CDR3 region has the DNA TGTGCCAGCAGCCAGGGTGCCGCAACTAATGAAAAACTGTTTTTT. Its protein is CASSQGAATNEKLFF. The genes are TRBV5-6 and TRBJ1-4; possible D gene TRBD1, 5 bases. Looked up from germline, CDR1 is SGHDT and CDR2 is YYEEEE. Deletions cut 4 bases from V and 0 bases from J, with 10 bases between. CDR3 length: 15 amino acids. The full variable domain, with the rest looked up from reference TRBV5-6 and TRBJ1-4, is DAGVTQSPTHLIKTRGQQVTLRCSPKSGHDTVSWYQQALGQGPQFIFQYYEEEERQRGNFPDRFSGHQFPNYSSELNVNALLLGDSALYLCASSQGAATNEKLFFGSGTQLSVL.

The chain couples TRBV5-1 to TRBJ1-5; weak D call: TRBD1 (5 bases). Germline CDR1 SGHRS, CDR2 YFSETQ. V dropped 0 bases and J dropped 0 bases, with 7 bases sitting between them. The CDR3 has 15 residues. Here the CDR3 reads CASSLDGHSNQPQHF. CDR3 DNA: TGCGCCAGCAGCTTGGATGGACATAGCAATCAGCCCCAGCATTTT.

The CDR3: CASSLVSVSQPQHF. The CDR3 DNA sequence: TGTGCCAGCAGCTTAGTATCGGTATCTCAGCCCCAGCATTTT. The chain recombines TRBV7-2 with TRBJ1-5; D gene unclear. In germline, CDR1 is SGHTA, CDR2 FQGNSA. The germline V and J ends were trimmed by 1 base and 6 bases, with 10 bases remaining between them. CDR3 length: 14 residues.

The chain combines TRBV6-1 with TRBJ1-1, with 8 bases fitting TRBD1. The CDR3 covers 14 residues. CDR1 MNHNS and CDR2 SASEGT come from the germline V gene. Unmatched junction bases numbered 7, after V lost 6 bases and J lost 4 bases. The CDR3 loop reads CASSRTGISTEAFF. In DNA form, the CDR3 reads TGTGCCAGCAGCCGGACAGGGATCAGCACTGAAGCTTTCTTT.

J is TRBJ2-1 and V is TRBV28, with D maybe TRBD1 (6 bases). Trimming took off 5 bases at V and 5 bases at J, with 10 bases between the two ends. The CDR3 runs to 13 residues. Germline V gene sequence: CDR1 MDHEN, CDR2 SYDVKM. CDR3 in amino acids: CASSETGNNEQFF. The DNA of the CDR3 is TGTGCCAGCAGTGAGACAGGCAACAATGAGCAGTTCTTC.

This clone appeared once. The chain uses TRBV28 and TRBJ2-7, with TRBD1 matching over 7 bases. This CDR3 is 16 amino acids long. After removal of 1 base from V and 0 bases from J, the junction contained 6 bases not matched to a gene. Germline V gene sequence: CDR1 MDHEN, CDR2 SYDVKM. CDR3 in amino acids: CASSLYRGGASYEQYF. The CDR3 DNA reads as TGTGCCAGCAGTTTATATCGAGGGGGCGCCTCCTACGAGCAGTACTTC.

The chain carries TRBV12-2 and TRBJ2-1; TRBD2, as called in the table, went unchecked against the DNA. TRBV12-2 is classified as a pseudogene. The CDR3 is made up of 19 amino acids. This chain's CDR3 is CASRLDKRVAGASSNEQFF. The CDR3 DNA is TGTGCAAGTCGCTTAGATAAAAGAGTAGCGGGAGCTTCGAGCAATGAGCAGTTCTTC.

The J gene is TRBJ2-2, the V gene TRBV6-4; D call uncertain. Germline-derived CDR1 and CDR2 are MRHNA and SNTAGT. V shed 3 bases and J shed 5 bases, with 4 bases lying between them. This CDR3 comprises 12 residues. The CDR3, as DNA: TGTGCCAGCAGTGAACTGACCGGGGAGCTGTTTTTT. Translated, it gives CASSELTGELFF.

J is TRBJ2-3 and V is TRBV7-2, with 11 bases identical to TRBD1. The CDR3 runs 16 residues. Trimming cost V 2 bases and J 5 bases; bases outside gene matches: 6. Germline V gives CDR1 SGHTA, CDR2 FQGNSA. The CDR3, as DNA: TGTGCCAGCAGCTTACCCTTCGGGACAGGGGGAGATACGCAGTATTTT. Amino acid sequence: CASSLPFGTGGDTQYF.

This chain connects TRBV9 to TRBJ2-1; perhaps TRBD1 as D (6 bases). Trimming cost V 1 base and J 7 bases, with 15 bases left between them. The germline CDR1 and CDR2 sequences are SGDLS and YYNGEE. This CDR3 has 15 residues. Written as DNA, the CDR3 is TGTGCCAGCAGCGTACTCAGCGGACAGCCGAATGAGCAGTTCTTC. This encodes CASSVLSGQPNEQFF.

In its sample, this clone was seen once. The rearrangement links TRBV30 to TRBJ2-7; D gene ambiguous. V was clipped by 4 bases and J by 3 bases, with 7 bases between them. Germline V gene sequence: CDR1 GTSNPN, CDR2 SVGIG (reference sequence). CDR3 length equals 11 residues. The CDR3 region is CAWTGNYEQYF. The CDR3, as DNA: TGTGCCTGGACAGGCAACTACGAGCAGTACTTC.

This chain connects TRBV11-3 to TRBJ2-1; the D gene is possibly TRBD2 (6 bases). The V and J ends lost 7 bases and 5 bases respectively, with 12 bases between them. CDR1 and CDR2 (germline): SGHNT, YENEEA. The CDR3 is 13 residues long. CDR3 sequence reads: CASKFGTHNEQFF. As DNA, the CDR3 is TGTGCCAGCAAATTCGGGACTCACAATGAGCAGTTCTTC. Together with reference TRBV11-3 and TRBJ2-1, the CDR3 gives the full variable domain: EAGVVQSPRYKIIEKKQPVAFWCNPISGHNTLYWYLQNLGQGPELLIRYENEEAVDDSQLPKDRFSAERLKGVDSTLKIQPAELGDSAVYLCASKFGTHNEQFFGPGTRLTVL.

The chain has TRBV7-3 and TRBJ2-7; a possible D gene is TRBD2 (5 bases). This CDR3 has 14 amino acids. Trimming removed 5 bases from V and 0 bases from J, with 11 bases in between. Germline assignment: CDR1 SGHTA and CDR2 FQGTGA. CDR3 residues: CASSPAVSSYEQYF. CDR3 nucleotide sequence: TGTGCCAGCAGCCCAGCGGTAAGCTCCTACGAGCAGTACTTC.

CDR3 nucleotides: TGCAGCGTTGAAGACGGGGGTTACGGAAACACCATATATTTT. This translates into CSVEDGGYGNTIYF. The V and J genes are TRBV29-1 and TRBJ1-3; TRBD1 might be the D (5 bases). Trimming stripped 0 bases from V and 4 bases from J, with 10 bases between. Germline V gene lookup returns CDR1 SQVTM and CDR2 ANQGSEA. This CDR3 contains 14 residues.

The chain links TRBV5-5 to TRBJ1-1; D unclear. V was shortened by 0 bases and J by 0 bases, with 9 bases between the two germline ends. This CDR3 comprises 15 residues. Germline CDR1 SGHKS, CDR2 YYEKEE (reference sequence). Here the CDR3 DNA reads TGTGCCAGCAGCTTGGAACTCTCTCTGAACACTGAAGCTTTCTTT. Protein sequence: CASSLELSLNTEAFF. The full variable domain, with the rest looked up from reference TRBV5-5 and TRBJ1-1, is DAGVTQSPTHLIKTRGQQVTLRCSPISGHKSVSWYQQVLGQGPQFIFQYYEKEERGRGNFPDRFSARQFPNYSSELNVNALLLGDSALYLCASSLELSLNTEAFFGQGTRLTVV.

CDR3 nucleotides: TGTGCCAGCAGTTACGGGACAATCCACGAGCAGTACTTC. This sequence encodes CASSYGTIHEQYF. The J gene is TRBJ2-7, the V gene TRBV6-5; the D gene is possibly TRBD1 (6 bases). Trimming stripped 2 bases from V and 5 bases from J, with 10 bases between. Germline CDR1 MNHEY, CDR2 SVGAGI. The CDR3 loop spans 13 amino acids.

The sample holds one count of this clone. The chain combines TRBV11-2 with TRBJ1-1; the match to TRBD1 covers 7 bases. This CDR3 spans 19 amino acids. CDR1 and CDR2 from the germline V gene are SGHAT and FQNNGV. The trim removed 0 bases at V and 4 bases at J, leaving 17 bases unmatched. For the CDR3, the DNA is TGTGCCAGCAGCTTAGATCACTATATGGGACAGAGGTCGGGCACTGAAGCTTTCTTT. It translates to CASSLDHYMGQRSGTEAFF. The full variable domain, rest sourced from reference TRBV11-2 and TRBJ1-1, is EAGVAQSPRYKIIEKRQSVAFWCNPISGHATLYWYQQILGQGPKLLIQFQNNGVVDDSQLPKDRFSAERLKGVDSTLKIQPAKLEDSAVYLCASSLDHYMGQRSGTEAFFGQGTRLTVV.

The rearrangement links TRBV30 to TRBJ1-1; D is perhaps TRBD1 (5 bases). This CDR3 region has 13 residues. Germline-derived CDR1 and CDR2 are GTSNPN and SVGIG (reference sequence). The V and J ends lost 5 bases and 2 bases respectively, with 12 bases between them. CDR3 loop: CAWDGGRNTEAFF. In DNA, the CDR3 is TGTGCCTGGGACGGGGGGAGAAACACTGAAGCTTTCTTT.